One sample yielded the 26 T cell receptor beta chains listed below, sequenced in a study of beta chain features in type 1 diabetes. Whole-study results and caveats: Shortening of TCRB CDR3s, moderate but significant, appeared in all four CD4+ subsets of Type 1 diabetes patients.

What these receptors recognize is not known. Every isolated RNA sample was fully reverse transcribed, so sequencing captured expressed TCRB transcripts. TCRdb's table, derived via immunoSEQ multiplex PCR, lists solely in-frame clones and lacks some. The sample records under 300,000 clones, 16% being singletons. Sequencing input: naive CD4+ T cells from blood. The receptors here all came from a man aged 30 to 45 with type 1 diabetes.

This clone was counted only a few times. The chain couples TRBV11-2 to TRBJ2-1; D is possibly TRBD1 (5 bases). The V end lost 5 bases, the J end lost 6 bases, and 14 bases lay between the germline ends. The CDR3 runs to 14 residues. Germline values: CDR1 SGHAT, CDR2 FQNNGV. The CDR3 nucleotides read TGTGCCAGCAGCCGAATCAGACAGCTCAATGAGCAGTTCTTC. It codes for CASSRIRQLNEQFF.

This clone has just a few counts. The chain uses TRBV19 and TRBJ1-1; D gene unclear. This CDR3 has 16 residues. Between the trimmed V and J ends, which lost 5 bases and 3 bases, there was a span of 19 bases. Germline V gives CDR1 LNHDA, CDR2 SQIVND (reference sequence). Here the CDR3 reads CASSPSPRSGDTEAFF. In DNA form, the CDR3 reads TGTGCCAGTAGTCCCTCCCCCAGGTCTGGCGACACTGAAGCTTTCTTT.

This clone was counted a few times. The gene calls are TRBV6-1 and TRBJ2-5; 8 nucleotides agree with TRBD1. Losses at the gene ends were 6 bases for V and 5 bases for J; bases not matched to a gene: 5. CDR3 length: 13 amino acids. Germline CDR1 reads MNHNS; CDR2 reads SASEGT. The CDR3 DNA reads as TGTGCCAGCAGCGTAGACAGGGGTGAGACCCAGTACTTC. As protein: CASSVDRGETQYF.

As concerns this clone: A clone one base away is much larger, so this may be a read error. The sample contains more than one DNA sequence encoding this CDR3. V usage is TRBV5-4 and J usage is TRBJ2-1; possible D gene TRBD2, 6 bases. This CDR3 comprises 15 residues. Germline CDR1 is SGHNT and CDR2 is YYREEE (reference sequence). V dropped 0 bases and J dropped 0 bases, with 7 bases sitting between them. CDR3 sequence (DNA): TGTGCCAGCAGCTTGGACGGGAGCTCCTACAATGAGCAGTTCTTC. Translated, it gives CASSLDGSSYNEQFF.

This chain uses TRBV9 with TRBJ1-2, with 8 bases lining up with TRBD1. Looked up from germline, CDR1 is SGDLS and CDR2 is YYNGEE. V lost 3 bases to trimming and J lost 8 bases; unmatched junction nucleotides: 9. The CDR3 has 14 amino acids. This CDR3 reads CASSASGGAGGYTF. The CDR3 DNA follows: TGTGCCAGCAGCGCTTCAGGGGGCGCGGGAGGCTACACCTTC.

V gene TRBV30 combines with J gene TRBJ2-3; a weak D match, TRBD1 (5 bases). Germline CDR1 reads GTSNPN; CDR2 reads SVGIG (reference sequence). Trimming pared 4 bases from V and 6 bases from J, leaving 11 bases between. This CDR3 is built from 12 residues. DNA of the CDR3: TGTGCCTGGAAGTGGTCAGGGGATACGCAGTATTTT. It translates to CAWKWSGDTQYF.

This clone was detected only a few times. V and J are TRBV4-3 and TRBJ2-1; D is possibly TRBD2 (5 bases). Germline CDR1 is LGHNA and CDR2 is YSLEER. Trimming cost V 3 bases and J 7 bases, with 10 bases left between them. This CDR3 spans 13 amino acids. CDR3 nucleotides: TGCGCCAGCAGCCAGGGCCGGGGTAATGAGCAGTTCTTC. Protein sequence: CASSQGRGNEQFF.

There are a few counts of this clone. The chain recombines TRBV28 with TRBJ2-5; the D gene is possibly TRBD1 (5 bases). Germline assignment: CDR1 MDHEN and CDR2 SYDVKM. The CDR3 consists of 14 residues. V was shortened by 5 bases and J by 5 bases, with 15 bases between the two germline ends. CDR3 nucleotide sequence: TGTGCCAGCAGTCCGCCAGGGCCGGTGGAGACCCAGTACTTC. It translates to CASSPPGPVETQYF.

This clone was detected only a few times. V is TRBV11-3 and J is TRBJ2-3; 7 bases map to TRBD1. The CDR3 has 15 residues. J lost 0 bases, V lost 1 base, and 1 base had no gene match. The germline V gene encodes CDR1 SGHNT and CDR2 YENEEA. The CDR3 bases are TGTGCCAGCAGCTTAGGACAGGGAAGCACAGATACGCAGTATTTT. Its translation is CASSLGQGSTDTQYF. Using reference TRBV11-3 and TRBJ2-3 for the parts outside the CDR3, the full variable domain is EAGVVQSPRYKIIEKKQPVAFWCNPISGHNTLYWYLQNLGQGPELLIRYENEEAVDDSQLPKDRFSAERLKGVDSTLKIQPAELGDSAVYLCASSLGQGSTDTQYFGPGTRLTVL.

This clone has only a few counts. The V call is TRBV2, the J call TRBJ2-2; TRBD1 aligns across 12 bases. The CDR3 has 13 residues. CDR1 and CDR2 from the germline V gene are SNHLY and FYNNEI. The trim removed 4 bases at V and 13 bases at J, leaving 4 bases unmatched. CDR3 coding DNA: TGTGCCAGCAGTGTGGGACAGGGGGCTGGGCTGTTTTTT. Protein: CASSVGQGAGLFF.

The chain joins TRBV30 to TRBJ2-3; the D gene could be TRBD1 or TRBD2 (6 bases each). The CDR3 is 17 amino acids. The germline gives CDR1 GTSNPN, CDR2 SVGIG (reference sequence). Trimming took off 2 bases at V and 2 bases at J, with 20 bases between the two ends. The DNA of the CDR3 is TGTGCCTGGAGTCGGGGGCGCGAATTCCACACCACAGATACGCAGTATTTT. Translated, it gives CAWSRGREFHTTDTQYF. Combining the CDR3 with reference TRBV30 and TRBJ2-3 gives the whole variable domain SQTIHQWPATLVQPVGSPLSLECTVEGTSNPNLYWYRQAAGRGLQLLFYSVGIGQISSEVPQNLSASRPQDRQFILSSKKLLLSDSGFYLCAWSRGREFHTTDTQYFGPGTRLTVL.

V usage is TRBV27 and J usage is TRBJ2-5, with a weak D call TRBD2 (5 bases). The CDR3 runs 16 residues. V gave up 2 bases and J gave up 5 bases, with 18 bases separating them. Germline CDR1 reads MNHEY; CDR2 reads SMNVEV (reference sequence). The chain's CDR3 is CASSLLSAHQRETQYF. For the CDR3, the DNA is TGTGCCAGCAGTTTACTCTCGGCCCACCAGCGGGAGACCCAGTACTTC.

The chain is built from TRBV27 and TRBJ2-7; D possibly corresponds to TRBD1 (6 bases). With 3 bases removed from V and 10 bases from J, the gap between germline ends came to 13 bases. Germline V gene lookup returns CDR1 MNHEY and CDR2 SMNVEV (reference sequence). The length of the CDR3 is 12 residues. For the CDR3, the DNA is TGTGCCAGCAGTTTCGACAGGCAGATCCAGTACTTC. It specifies CASSFDRQIQYF.

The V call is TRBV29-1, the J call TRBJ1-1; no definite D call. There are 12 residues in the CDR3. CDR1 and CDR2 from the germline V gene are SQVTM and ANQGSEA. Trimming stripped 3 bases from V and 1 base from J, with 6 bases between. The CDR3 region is CSVDRPNTEAFF. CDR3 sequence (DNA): TGCAGCGTTGACAGGCCGAACACTGAAGCTTTCTTT.

CDR3: CASRPSWAGAGTGELFF. The CDR3 DNA is TGTGCCAGCAGACCTAGCTGGGCAGGAGCGGGGACCGGGGAGCTGTTTTTT. The V gene is TRBV11-1, the J gene TRBJ2-2; 7 positions agree with TRBD2. V shed 6 bases and J 5 bases; nucleotides not matched to a gene: 15. The CDR3 has 17 amino acids. Germline CDR1 SGHAT, CDR2 FQDESV (reference sequence).

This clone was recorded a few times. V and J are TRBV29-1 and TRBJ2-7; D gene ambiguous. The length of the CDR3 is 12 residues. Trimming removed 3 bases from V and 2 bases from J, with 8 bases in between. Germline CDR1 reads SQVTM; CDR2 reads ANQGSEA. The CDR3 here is CSVEVVAYEQYF. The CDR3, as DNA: TGCAGCGTTGAGGTAGTAGCCTACGAGCAGTACTTC.

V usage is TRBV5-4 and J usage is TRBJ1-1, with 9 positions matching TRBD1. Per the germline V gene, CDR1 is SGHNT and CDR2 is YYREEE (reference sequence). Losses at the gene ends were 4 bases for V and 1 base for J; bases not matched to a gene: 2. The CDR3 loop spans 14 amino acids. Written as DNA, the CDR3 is TGTGCCAGCAGCGGGACAGGGCGGAACACTGAAGCTTTCTTT. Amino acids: CASSGTGRNTEAFF.

This CDR3 reads CAWTEDTQYF. CDR3 bases: TGTGCCTGGACTGAAGATACGCAGTATTTT. V is TRBV30 and J is TRBJ2-3; no clear D gene. V shed 4 bases and J shed 5 bases, with 4 bases lying between them. Germline CDR1 is GTSNPN and CDR2 is SVGIG (reference sequence). This CDR3 has 10 residues.

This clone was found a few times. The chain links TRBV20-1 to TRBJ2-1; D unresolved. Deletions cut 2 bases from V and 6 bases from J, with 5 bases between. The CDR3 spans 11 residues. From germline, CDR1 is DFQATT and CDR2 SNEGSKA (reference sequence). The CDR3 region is CSARLFNEQFF. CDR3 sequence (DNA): TGCAGTGCTAGACTCTTCAATGAGCAGTTCTTC.

The DNA for the CDR3 is TGTGCCAGCAGCACTCAGGGCATTGGCGAGACCCAGTACTTC. Amino acids: CASSTQGIGETQYF. The V call is TRBV7-3, the J call TRBJ2-5, with a weak D call TRBD1 (5 bases). Trimming cost V 5 bases and J 5 bases, with 15 bases left between them. CDR3 length: 14 residues. CDR1 is SGHTA, CDR2 FQGTGA, per germline.

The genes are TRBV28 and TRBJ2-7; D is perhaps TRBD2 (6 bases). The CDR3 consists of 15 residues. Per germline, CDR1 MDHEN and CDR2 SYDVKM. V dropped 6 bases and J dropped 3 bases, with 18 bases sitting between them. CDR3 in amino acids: CASSTPPLGSYEQYF. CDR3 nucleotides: TGTGCCAGCAGCACTCCCCCCCTCGGGAGCTACGAGCAGTACTTC.

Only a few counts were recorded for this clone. CDR3 coding DNA: TGTGCCAGCAGCCCCACCCGGACTAGCGGGAGAGGCTACGAGCAGTACTTC. Amino acid sequence: CASSPTRTSGRGYEQYF. The chain uses TRBV9 and TRBJ2-7; TRBD2 matches 13 bases. The CDR3 totals 17 residues. Germline V lookup: CDR1 SGDLS, CDR2 YYNGEE. V lost 4 bases, J lost 3 bases, and 10 bases stayed unmatched.

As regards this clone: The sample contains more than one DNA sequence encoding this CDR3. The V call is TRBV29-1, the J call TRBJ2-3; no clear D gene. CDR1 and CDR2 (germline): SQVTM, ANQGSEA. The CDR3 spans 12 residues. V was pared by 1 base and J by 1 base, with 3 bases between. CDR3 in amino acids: CSVEAGTDTQYF. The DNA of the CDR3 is TGCAGCGTTGAAGCCGGCACAGATACGCAGTATTTT.

The CDR3 is CASSHVPGQGNEQYF. CDR3 DNA sequence: TGCGCCAGCAGCCACGTTCCGGGACAGGGGAACGAGCAGTACTTC. The chain joins TRBV4-3 to TRBJ2-7; 10 nucleotides match TRBD1. Germline CDR1 reads LGHNA; CDR2 reads YSLEER. The ends lost 3 bases at V and 5 bases at J; junction bases unmatched: 7. The CDR3 loop spans 15 amino acids.

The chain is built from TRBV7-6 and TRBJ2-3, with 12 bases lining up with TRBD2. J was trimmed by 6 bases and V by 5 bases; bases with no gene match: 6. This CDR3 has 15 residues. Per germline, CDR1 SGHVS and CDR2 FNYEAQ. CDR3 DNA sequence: TGTGCCAGCAGCCCCGGACTAGCGGGAAGGGATACGCAGTATTTT. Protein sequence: CASSPGLAGRDTQYF.

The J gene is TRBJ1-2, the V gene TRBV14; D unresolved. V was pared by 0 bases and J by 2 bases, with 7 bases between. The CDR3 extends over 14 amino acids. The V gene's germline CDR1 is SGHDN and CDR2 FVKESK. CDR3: CASSQDRGNYGYTF. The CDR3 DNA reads TGTGCCAGCAGCCAAGATAGAGGGAACTATGGCTACACCTTC.